This passage covers 7 T cell receptor beta chains from one sample sequenced in a study of spatial heterogeneity in lung cancer. Time point in this sample: sample taken at primary tumor resection. Sequencing was performed on whole RNA extracted from tumor and nontumor lung tissue, or from frozen PBMC, and the material was left unsorted. TCRdb used MiXCR to reprocess the 5' RACE reads, holding one entry per CDR3 protein. The sample records about 4,400 distinct CDR3 sequences, roughly 23% being singletons. The material was normal lung tissue next to the tumor, obtained at surgery. The receptors stem from a female donor with early-stage non-small cell lung cancer.

This clonotype is medium-sized within its sample. With the library built for alpha chains, this beta chain is off target and its frequency is not meaningful. The CDR3 nucleotides are TGTGCCAGCAGCTTTGCTAGCGGGGAGACCCAGTACTTC. It yields the protein CASSFASGETQYF. The rearrangement links TRBV11-1 to TRBJ2-5, with 8 bases lining up with TRBD2. The CDR3 loop spans 13 amino acids. The J segment lost 5 bases and the V segment lost 3 bases, leaving 2 bases of the junction unmatched. CDR1 SGHAT and CDR2 FQDESV come from the germline V gene (reference sequence).

This clonotype rates as large (0.1 to 1%). This beta chain is a stray read from a library made for alpha chains; its abundance is not meaningful. This rearrangement joins TRBV19 to TRBJ2-7; D possibly corresponds to TRBD2 (6 bases). Trimming took 5 bases from V and 5 from J, leaving 13 bases between them. The CDR3 is 13 residues long. The germline gives CDR1 LNHDA, CDR2 SQIVND (reference sequence). The CDR3 DNA reads as TGTGCCAGTAGTCCACCGGGGAGGCACGAGCAGTACTTC. Translated: CASSPPGRHEQYF.

This clonotype counts as medium-sized. The library was designed around alpha chains, so this beta chain is a stray read whose abundance carries little weight. This chain links TRBV28 with TRBJ2-1; 9 bases fit TRBD2. The CDR3 extends over 17 amino acids. Germline V gene lookup returns CDR1 MDHEN and CDR2 SYDVKM. The trim removed 6 bases at V and 7 bases at J, leaving 16 bases unmatched. CDR3 DNA: TGTGCCAGCAGGGTACTAGCGGGCGAAGAGAAAAGGAATGAGCAGTTCTTC. The encoded protein is CASRVLAGEEKRNEQFF.

In its sample, this clonotype ranks as medium-sized. This beta chain lies outside the target of a library built for alpha chains; its clone size means little. The chain uses TRBV18 and TRBJ2-5; D gene ambiguous. The CDR3 extends over 11 amino acids. The germline gives CDR1 KGHSH, CDR2 LQKENI. V lost 8 bases and J 3 bases, leaving 7 bases between the germline ends. CDR3 DNA sequence: TGTGCCAGCGCTGAGGAAGAGACCCAGTACTTC. Its translation: CASAEEETQYF.

There are many counts of this clonotype. This beta chain slipped into a library made for alpha chains as a stray read, so its size is not meaningful. The rearrangement uses TRBV2 and TRBJ2-2; no definite D call. Trimming stripped 2 bases from V and 2 bases from J, with 9 bases between. The germline CDR1 and CDR2 sequences are SNHLY and FYNNEI. This CDR3 has 15 amino acids. CDR3 residues: CASSESVLNTGELFF. The DNA for the CDR3 is TGTGCCAGCAGTGAATCGGTACTTAACACCGGGGAGCTGTTTTTT.

This clonotype was recorded at least ten times. This beta chain is off target for a library built for alpha chains, so its abundance means little. The chain couples TRBV6-5 to TRBJ2-3; D possibly uses TRBD1 or TRBD2 (5 bases each). The germline CDR1 and CDR2 sequences are MNHEY and SVGAGI. The germline V and J ends were trimmed by 6 bases and 7 bases, with 14 bases remaining between them. The CDR3 is 13 residues long. Here the CDR3 reads CASSRDGPYTQYF. For the CDR3, the DNA is TGTGCCAGCAGCCGGGACGGACCTTATACGCAGTATTTT.

By sample share, this clonotype is medium-sized (0.01 to 0.1%). This beta chain was picked up by a library intended for alpha chains and is off target, so its count carries little meaning. The V call is TRBV6-2 or TRBV6-3, the J call TRBJ2-5; 11 bases map to TRBD1. The CDR3 length is 14 residues. CDR1 is MNHEY and CDR2 is SVGEGT in the germline V gene. V lost 5 bases to trimming and J lost 4 bases; unmatched junction nucleotides: 3. The DNA of the CDR3 is TGTGCCAGCAGTCGGGACAGGGGGTCAGAGACCCAGTACTTC. Its protein is CASSRDRGSETQYF.